This T cell receptor (beta chain) was captured by sequencing in a study of T-cell memory formation after mild COVID-19. Study at large: Clustering of TCRs was largely donor specific.

It was 5'RACE with constant-segment primers that produced the TCR alpha and TCR beta cDNA libraries, which carried sample barcodes and UMIs. TCRdb re-derived calls from the 5' RACE reads in MiXCR, one entry per CDR3 protein. Of about 440,000 distinct CDR3 sequences listed, 20% are singletons. This clonotype appeared many times. The antigen remains unidentified. Overall study results and limits: CD4+ contracting clones were found mainly in CM and EM, and CD8+ ones in EMRA.

This sequence was found in an adult woman who had mild COVID-19 (a few samples of this study predate the infection). Cell type and time point are not known. Sample: PBMCs or a T cell subset sorted from them (not recorded which).

CDR3 region: CASSLGPPMGHYNEQFF. For the CDR3, the DNA is TGTGCCAGCAGCTTAGGTCCACCCATGGGTCACTACAATGAGCAGTTCTTC. V gene TRBV11-2 combines with J gene TRBJ2-1; D uncertain. This CDR3 has 17 amino acids. Germline loops: CDR1 SGHAT, CDR2 FQNNGV. Trimming removed 1 base at V and 3 bases at J, with 16 bases between.